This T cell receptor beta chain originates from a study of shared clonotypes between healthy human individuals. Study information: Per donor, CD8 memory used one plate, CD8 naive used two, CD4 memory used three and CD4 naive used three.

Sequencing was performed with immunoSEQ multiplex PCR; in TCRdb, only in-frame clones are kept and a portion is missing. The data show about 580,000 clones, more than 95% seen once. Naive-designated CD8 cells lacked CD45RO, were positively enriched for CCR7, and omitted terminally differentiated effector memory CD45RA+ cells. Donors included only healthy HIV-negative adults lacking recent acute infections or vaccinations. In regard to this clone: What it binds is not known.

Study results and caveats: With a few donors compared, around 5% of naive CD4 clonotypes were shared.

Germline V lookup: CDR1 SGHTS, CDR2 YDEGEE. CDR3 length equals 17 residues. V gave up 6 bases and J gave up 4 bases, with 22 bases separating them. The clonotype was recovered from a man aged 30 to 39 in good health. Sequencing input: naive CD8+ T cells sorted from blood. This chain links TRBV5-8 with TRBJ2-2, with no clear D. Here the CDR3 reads CASNPRTRTPATGELFF. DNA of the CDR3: TGTGCCAGCAACCCGCGTACCCGGACCCCGGCCACCGGGGAGCTGTTTTTT.